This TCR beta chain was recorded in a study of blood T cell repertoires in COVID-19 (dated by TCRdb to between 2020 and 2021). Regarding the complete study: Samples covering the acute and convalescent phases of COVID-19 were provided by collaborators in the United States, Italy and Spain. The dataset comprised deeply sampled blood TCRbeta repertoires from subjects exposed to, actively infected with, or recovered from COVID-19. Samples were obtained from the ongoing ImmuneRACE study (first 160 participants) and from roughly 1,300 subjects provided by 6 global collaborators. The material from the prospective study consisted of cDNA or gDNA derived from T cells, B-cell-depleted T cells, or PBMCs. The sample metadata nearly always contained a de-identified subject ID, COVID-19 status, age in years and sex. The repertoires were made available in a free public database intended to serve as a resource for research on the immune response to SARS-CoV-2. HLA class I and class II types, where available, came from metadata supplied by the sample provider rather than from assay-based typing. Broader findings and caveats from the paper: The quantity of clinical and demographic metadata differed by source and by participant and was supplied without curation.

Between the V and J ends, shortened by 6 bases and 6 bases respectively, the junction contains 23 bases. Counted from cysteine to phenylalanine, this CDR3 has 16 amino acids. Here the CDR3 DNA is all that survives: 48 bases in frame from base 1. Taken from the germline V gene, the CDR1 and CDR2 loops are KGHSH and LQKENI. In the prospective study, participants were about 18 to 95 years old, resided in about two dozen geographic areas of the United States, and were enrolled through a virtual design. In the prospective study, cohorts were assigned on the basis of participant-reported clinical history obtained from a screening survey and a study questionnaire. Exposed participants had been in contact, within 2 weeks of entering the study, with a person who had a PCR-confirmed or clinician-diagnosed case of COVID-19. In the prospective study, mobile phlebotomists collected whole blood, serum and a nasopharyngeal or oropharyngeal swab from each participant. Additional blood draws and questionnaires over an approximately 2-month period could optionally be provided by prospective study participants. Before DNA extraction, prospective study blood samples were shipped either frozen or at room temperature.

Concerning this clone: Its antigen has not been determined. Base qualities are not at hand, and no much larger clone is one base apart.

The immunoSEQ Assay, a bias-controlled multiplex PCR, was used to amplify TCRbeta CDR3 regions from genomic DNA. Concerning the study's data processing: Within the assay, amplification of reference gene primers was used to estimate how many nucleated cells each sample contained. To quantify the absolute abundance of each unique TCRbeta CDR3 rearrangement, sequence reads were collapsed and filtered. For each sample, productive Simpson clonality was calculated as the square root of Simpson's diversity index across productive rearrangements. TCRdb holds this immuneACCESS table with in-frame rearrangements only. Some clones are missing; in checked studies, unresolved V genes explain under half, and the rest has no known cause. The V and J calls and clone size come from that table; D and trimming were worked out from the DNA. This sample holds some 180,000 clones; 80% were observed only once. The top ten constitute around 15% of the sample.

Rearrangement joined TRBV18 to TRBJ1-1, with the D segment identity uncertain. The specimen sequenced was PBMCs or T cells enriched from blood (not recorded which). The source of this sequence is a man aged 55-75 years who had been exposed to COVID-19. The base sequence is TGTGCCAGCTCCCACAGCCCCGCAGCGGAAAGGGCTGAAGCTTTCTTT. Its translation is CASSHSPAAERAEAFF.